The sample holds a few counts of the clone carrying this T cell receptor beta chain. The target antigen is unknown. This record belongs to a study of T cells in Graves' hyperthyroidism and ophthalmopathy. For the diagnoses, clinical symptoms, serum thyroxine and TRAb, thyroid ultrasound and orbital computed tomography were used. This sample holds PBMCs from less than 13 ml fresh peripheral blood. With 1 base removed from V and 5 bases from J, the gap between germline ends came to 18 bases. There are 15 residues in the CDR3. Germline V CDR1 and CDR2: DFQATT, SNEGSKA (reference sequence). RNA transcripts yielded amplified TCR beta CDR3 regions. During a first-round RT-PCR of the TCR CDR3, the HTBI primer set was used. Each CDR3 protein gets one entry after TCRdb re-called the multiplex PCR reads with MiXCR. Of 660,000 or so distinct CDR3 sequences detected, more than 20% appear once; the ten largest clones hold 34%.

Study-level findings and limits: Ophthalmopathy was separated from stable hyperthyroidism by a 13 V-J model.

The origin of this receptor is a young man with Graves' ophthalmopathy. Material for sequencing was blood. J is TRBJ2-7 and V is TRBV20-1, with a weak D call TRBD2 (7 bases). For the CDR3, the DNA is TGCAGTGCTAGAGTTTGGGGGGGCGCGGACCACGAGCAGTACTTC. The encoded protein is CSARVWGGADHEQYF.